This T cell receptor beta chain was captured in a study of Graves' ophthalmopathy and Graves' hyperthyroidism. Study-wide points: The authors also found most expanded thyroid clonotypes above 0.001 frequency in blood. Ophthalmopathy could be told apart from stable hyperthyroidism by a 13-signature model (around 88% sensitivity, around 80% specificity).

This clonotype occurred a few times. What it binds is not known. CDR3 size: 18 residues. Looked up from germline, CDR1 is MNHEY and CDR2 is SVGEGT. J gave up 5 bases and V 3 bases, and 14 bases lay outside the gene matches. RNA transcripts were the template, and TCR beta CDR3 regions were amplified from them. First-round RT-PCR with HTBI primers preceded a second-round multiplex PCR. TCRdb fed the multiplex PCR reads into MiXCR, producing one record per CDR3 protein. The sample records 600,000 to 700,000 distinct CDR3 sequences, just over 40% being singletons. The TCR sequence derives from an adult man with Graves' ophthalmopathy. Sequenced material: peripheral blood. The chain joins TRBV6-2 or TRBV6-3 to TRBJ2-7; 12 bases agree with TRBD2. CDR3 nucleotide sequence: TGTGCCAGCAGTTATCAACAACTCGGCACTAGCGGGAGGAACGAGCAGTACTTC. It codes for CASSYQQLGTSGRNEQYF.